Detailed here is one TCR beta chain. The antigen remains undetermined. This CDR3 is built from 15 residues. Germline CDR1 is SGDLS and CDR2 is YYNGEE. The V and J ends lost 0 bases and 5 bases respectively, with 11 bases between them. The data derive from a study of PD-1 blockade in classical Hodgkin lymphoma. Study as a whole: Intravenous delivery of nivolumab at 3 mg/kg to patients occurred every 2 weeks. Study outcomes and limitations: Possible causes of repertoire differences, disease activity or prior therapy, remain undefined. Complete responders' diversity at baseline resembled that of newly diagnosed patients. Any patient who commenced nivolumab under 1 year after ASCT was excluded.

Sequencing was performed with immunoSEQ multiplex PCR; in TCRdb, only in-frame clones are kept and a portion is missing. The data show tens of thousands of clones, 77% seen once. Time point specified: cycle 4 day 1 (C4D1), after 5 to 7 weeks of nivolumab. Every single patient, without exception, relapsed after autologous stem cell transplantation, and brentuximab vedotin exposure varied. This clonotype originated in a human donor with classical Hodgkin lymphoma. The J gene is TRBJ1-4, the V gene TRBV9; D gene unclear. The sample consisted of peripheral blood mononuclear cells (PBMCs), taken before the fourth cycle of nivolumab. CDR3 amino acids: CASSVGQVSNEKLFF. CDR3 DNA: TGTGCCAGCAGCGTAGGGCAGGTTTCGAATGAAAAACTGTTTTTT.